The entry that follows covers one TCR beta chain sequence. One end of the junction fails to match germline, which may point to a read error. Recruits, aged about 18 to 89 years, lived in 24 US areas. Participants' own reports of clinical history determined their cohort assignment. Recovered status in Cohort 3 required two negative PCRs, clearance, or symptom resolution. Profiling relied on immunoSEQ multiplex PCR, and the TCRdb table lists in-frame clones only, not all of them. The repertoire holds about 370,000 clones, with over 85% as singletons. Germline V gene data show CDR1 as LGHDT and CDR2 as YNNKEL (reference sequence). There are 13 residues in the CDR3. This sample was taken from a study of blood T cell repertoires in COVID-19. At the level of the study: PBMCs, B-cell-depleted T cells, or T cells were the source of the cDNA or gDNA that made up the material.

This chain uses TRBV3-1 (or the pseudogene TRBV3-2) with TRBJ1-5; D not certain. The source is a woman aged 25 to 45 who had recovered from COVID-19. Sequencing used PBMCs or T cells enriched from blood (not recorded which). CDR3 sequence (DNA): TGTGCCAGCAGCCAGAACCCCGATCAGGCCCAGCATTTT. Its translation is CASSQNPDQAQHF.